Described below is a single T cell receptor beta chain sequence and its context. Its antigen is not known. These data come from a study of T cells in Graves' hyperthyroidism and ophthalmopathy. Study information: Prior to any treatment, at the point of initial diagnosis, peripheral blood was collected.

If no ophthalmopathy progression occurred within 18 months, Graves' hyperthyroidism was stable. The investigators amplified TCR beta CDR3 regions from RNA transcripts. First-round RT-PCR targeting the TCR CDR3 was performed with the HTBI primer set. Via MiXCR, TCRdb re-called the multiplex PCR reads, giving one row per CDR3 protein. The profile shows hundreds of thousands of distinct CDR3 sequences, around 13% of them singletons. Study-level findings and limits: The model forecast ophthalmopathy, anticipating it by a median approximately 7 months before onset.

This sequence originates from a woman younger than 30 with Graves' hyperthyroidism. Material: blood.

The DNA for the CDR3 is TGTGCCAGTAGTATAGACAGGGTAAACACCGGGGAGCTGTTTTTT. It is translated as CASSIDRVNTGELFF. This sequence joins TRBV19 and TRBJ2-2, with D tentatively TRBD1 (5 bases). Germline CDR1 and CDR2: LNHDA and SQIVND (reference sequence). The CDR3 loop spans 15 amino acids. V was pared by 0 bases and J by 2 bases, with 7 bases between.